These 9 T cell receptor beta chains were sequenced from one sample in a study of human T cells and chemical hapten exposure. The time point denotes: pre-sensitization, week 0. Noted treatment: therapeutic diphenylcyclopropenone sensitization with weekly scalp DPC. Each CDR3 protein is one row after TCRdb ran MiXCR on the RACE reads. The table has over 55,000 distinct CDR3 sequences, more than 7.5% seen once. The source was whole blood, collected in connection with sensitization to the hapten diphenylcyclopropenone (DPC). Receptor source: a man aged 35 to 55 with alopecia areata. Some clones in this sample may be carry-over from other donors' samples.

This clonotype was seen a handful of times. The chain links TRBV5-5 to TRBJ2-1; D is unresolved. This CDR3 is built from 16 residues. CDR1 and CDR2 from the germline V gene are SGHKS and YYEKEE (reference sequence). Trimming removed 1 base from V and 0 bases from J, with 11 bases in between. CDR3 in DNA: TGTGCCAGCAGCTTGATTCCAGCGAGCTCCTACAATGAGCAGTTCTTC. Translating it yields CASSLIPASSYNEQFF.

Only a few counts were recorded for this clonotype. The rearrangement links TRBV11-2 to TRBJ2-4; D gene unclear. CDR1 and CDR2 from the germline V gene are SGHAT and FQNNGV. The CDR3 is made up of 16 amino acids. The V and J ends lost 5 bases and 0 bases respectively, with 14 bases between them. The CDR3 region has the DNA TGTGCCAGCAGCCTTCAGTACCTCCTAGCCAAAAACATTCAGTACTTC. Translation gives CASSLQYLLAKNIQYF.

The V call is TRBV29-1, the J call TRBJ1-1; 8 nucleotides match TRBD1. Germline assignment: CDR1 SQVTM and CDR2 ANQGSEA. This CDR3 has 16 amino acids. V dropped 1 base and J dropped 1; count of bases not matched to a gene: 8. The CDR3 sequence is CSVEGWSGGRNTEAFF. CDR3 bases: TGCAGCGTTGAAGGGTGGTCAGGGGGCAGGAACACTGAAGCTTTCTTT.

V and J are TRBV5-1 and TRBJ1-3; D is undetermined. Germline loops: CDR1 SGHRS, CDR2 YFSETQ. Trimming took off 0 bases at V and 8 bases at J, with 3 bases between the two ends. This CDR3 region has 11 residues. CDR3 amino acids: CASSLEDTIYF. In nucleotides, the CDR3 is TGCGCCAGCAGCTTGGAGGACACCATATATTTT.

The chain joins TRBV28 to TRBJ2-1; a weak D match, TRBD2 (5 bases). V was cut by 6 bases and J by 3 bases, with 15 bases left in between. Germline V gene sequence: CDR1 MDHEN, CDR2 SYDVKM. The CDR3 is 15 amino acids. CDR3 amino acids: CASSPGDGGYNEQFF. CDR3 nucleotide sequence: TGTGCCAGCAGCCCCGGGGATGGCGGCTACAATGAGCAGTTCTTC. Complete variable domain (other parts from reference TRBV28 and TRBJ2-1): DVKVTQSSRYLVKRTGEKVFLECVQDMDHENMFWYRQDPGLGLRLIYFSYDVKMKEKGDIPEGYSVSREKKERFSLILESASTNQTSMYLCASSPGDGGYNEQFFGPGTRLTVL.

This rearrangement joins TRBV2 to TRBJ2-5; possible D gene TRBD1, 5 bases. This CDR3 is 12 amino acids long. Trimming cost V 6 bases and J 2 bases, with 7 bases left between them. The germline CDR1 and CDR2 sequences are SNHLY and FYNNEI. CDR3 DNA: TGTGCCAGCAGCCGACAGCAAGAGACCCAGTACTTC. This gives the protein CASSRQQETQYF. The full variable domain, with the rest looked up from reference TRBV2 and TRBJ2-5, is EPEVTQTPSHQVTQMGQEVILRCVPISNHLYFYWYRQILGQKVEFLVSFYNNEISEKSEIFDDQFSVERPDGSNFTLKIRSTKLEDSAMYFCASSRQQETQYFGPGTRLLVL.

Ten or more counts support this clonotype. This chain links TRBV5-4 with TRBJ2-5, with D perhaps assigned TRBD1 or TRBD2 (6 bases each). Germline CDR1 reads SGHNT; CDR2 reads YYREEE (reference sequence). With 5 bases removed from V and 4 bases from J, the gap between germline ends came to 21 bases. This CDR3 is built from 16 residues. Here the CDR3 DNA reads TGTGCCAGCAGTTGGGGCGGGGTAACAGGGCGAGAGACCCAGTACTTC. The encoded protein is CASSWGGVTGRETQYF.

This clonotype was seen ten or more times. The chain combines TRBV7-6 with TRBJ2-3, with D possibly TRBD1 on 6 matching bases. This CDR3 contains 16 residues. V dropped 5 bases and J dropped 3 bases, with 18 bases sitting between them. CDR1 is SGHVS, CDR2 FNYEAQ, per germline. Here the CDR3 reads CASSVRSTGTTDTQYF. CDR3 DNA sequence: TGTGCCAGCAGCGTACGGTCCACAGGGACGACAGATACGCAGTATTTT.

This clonotype was seen only a few times. The chain couples TRBV11-2 to TRBJ1-4; D not certain. This CDR3 contains 15 residues. V was clipped by 1 base and J by 2 bases, with 8 bases between them. Germline CDR1 is SGHAT and CDR2 is FQNNGV. The CDR3 loop is CASSLGRTTNEKLFF. As DNA, the CDR3 is TGTGCCAGCAGCTTAGGCCGGACTACTAATGAAAAACTGTTTTTT. The entire variable domain, with the rest obtained from reference TRBV11-2 and TRBJ1-4, is as follows: EAGVAQSPRYKIIEKRQSVAFWCNPISGHATLYWYQQILGQGPKLLIQFQNNGVVDDSQLPKDRFSAERLKGVDSTLKIQPAKLEDSAVYLCASSLGRTTNEKLFFGSGTQLSVL.